This T cell receptor beta chain came from a study of blood T cell repertoires in COVID-19. Using immunoSEQ multiplex PCR, the repertoire was profiled, and TCRdb retains in-frame clones only, with some absent. The sample holds over 100,000 clones, around 78% seen once. Sequencing was carried out using peripheral blood. The TCR originated in a woman aged 60-70 years with acute or convalescent COVID-19.

DNA for the CDR3: TGTGCCAGCAGCCGCATAGCGCAAGAGACCCAGTACTTC. Amino acids: CASSRIAQETQYF. The rearrangement joins TRBV7-3 to TRBJ2-5; TRBD2 is a possible D gene (5 bases). Germline CDR1 reads SGHTA; CDR2 reads FQGTGA. The CDR3 totals 13 residues. V lost 5 bases and J 2 bases, leaving 9 bases between the germline ends. Full variable domain (outside the CDR3, taken from reference TRBV7-3 and TRBJ2-5): GAGVSQTPSNKVTEKGKYVELRCDPISGHTALYWYRQSLGQGPEFLIYFQGTGAADDSGLPNDRFFAVRPEGSVSTLKIQRTERGDSAVYLCASSRIAQETQYFGPGTRLLVL.